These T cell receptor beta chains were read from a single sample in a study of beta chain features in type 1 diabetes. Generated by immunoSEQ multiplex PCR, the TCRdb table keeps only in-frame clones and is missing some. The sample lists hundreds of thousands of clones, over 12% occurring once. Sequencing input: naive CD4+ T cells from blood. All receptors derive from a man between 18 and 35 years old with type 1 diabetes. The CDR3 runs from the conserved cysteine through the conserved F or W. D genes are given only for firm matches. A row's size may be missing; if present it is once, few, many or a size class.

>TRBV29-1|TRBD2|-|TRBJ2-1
TGCAGCGTGCGGGGTAGCGGGAGGGCCAGGGCCAGTTCCTACAATGAGCAGTTCTTC
CSVRGSGRARASSYNEQFF
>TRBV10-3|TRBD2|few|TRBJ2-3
TGTGCCATCAGTTACACCGGGACTAGAGGGAGAGATACGCAGTATTTT
CAISYTGTRGRDTQYF
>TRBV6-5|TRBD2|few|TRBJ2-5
TGTGCCAGCAGTGCCAGAGCGGGAGTAGAGACCCAGTACTTC
CASSARAGVETQYF
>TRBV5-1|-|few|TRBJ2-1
TGCGCCAGCAGCCCCGAGGGGGACGCCTACAATGAGCAGTTCTTC
CASSPEGDAYNEQFF
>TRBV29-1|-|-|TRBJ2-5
TGCAGCGTTGTTTGGTCTCAAGAGACCCAGTACTTC
CSVVWSQETQYF
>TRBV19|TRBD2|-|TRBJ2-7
TGTGCCAGTAGTGACCGGGGGGACGAGCAGTACTTC
CASSDRGDEQYF
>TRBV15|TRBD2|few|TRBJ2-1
TGTGCCACGCTTCTAGCGGGGGGAAATGAGCAGTTCTTC
CATLLAGGNEQFF
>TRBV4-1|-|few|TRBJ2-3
TGCGCCAGCAGCCAAGGACTAGAAGATACGCAGTATTTT
CASSQGLEDTQYF
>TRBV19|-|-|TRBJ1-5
TGTGCCAGTAGTATAGCGGGGCGGGGACAGCCCCAGCATTTT
CASSIAGRGQPQHF
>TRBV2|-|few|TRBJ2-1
TGTGCCAGCAGTGAAGACTTCCTCGGGCAGTTCTTC
CASSEDFLGQFF
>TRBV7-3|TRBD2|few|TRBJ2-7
TGTGCCAGCAGCTTAATTCTAGCGGGGCCCTACGAGCAGTACTTC
CASSLILAGPYEQYF
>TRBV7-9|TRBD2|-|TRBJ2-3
TGTGCCAGCTCGGCCGGGACTAGCGTCGCTCCCGATACGCAGTATTTT
CASSAGTSVAPDTQYF
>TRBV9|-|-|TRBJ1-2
TGTGCCAGCAGCGTAGACAGAAACTATGGCTACACCTTC
CASSVDRNYGYTF
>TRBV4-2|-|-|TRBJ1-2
TGTGCCAGCAGCCAAGATCCAGGCCGCCTCTATGGCTACACCTTC
CASSQDPGRLYGYTF
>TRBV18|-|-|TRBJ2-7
TGTGCCAGCTCACCGATACCGGACAGCTACGAGCAGTACTTC
CASSPIPDSYEQYF
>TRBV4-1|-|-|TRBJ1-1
TGCGCCAGCAGCCTCCTTCCCGGGGCCTGGAACACTGAAGCTTTCTTT
CASSLLPGAWNTEAFF
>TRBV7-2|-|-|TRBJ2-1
TGTGCCAGCAGCTTGAAGGGGGGAAACAATGAGCAGTTCTTC
CASSLKGGNNEQFF